These 29 T cell receptor beta chains came from one sample sequenced in a study of vaccination effects on CD4 cells after COVID-19. Antigen-specific CD4+ T cell clonotypes were called by their expansion after viral peptide-pool culture in ViraFEST. When less than 13 days of culture had elapsed, CD4+ T cells were isolated. This person's SARS-CoV-2 infection, confirmed by PCR, occurred between March and December 2020. Their antigens remain unidentified. Sequenced by immunoSEQ multiplex PCR; TCRdb stores in-frame clones only, minus some. This sample has about 45,000 clones, with approximately 81% found just once. The source was CD4+ T cells from PBMCs cultured with a peptide pool, collected before COVID-19 vaccination. The receptor source for this set is a human donor who had a prior SARS-CoV-2 infection.

This rearrangement joins TRBV11-2 to TRBJ2-1; 10 bases match TRBD2. The CDR3 has 14 amino acids. The germline gives CDR1 SGHAT, CDR2 FQNNGV. The V segment lost 3 bases and the J segment 4 bases; nucleotides outside the gene matches: 0. The CDR3 DNA is TGTGCCAGCAGCTTGGGACTAGCGTACAATGAGCAGTTCTTC. Its protein product is CASSLGLAYNEQFF.

This CDR3 reads CASSSRGRWETQYF. The CDR3 DNA reads as TGTGCCAGCAGCTCTAGGGGGCGATGGGAGACCCAGTACTTC. The V call is TRBV5-5, the J call TRBJ2-5; TRBD1 matches at 7 bases. Germline CDR1 and CDR2: SGHKS and YYEKEE (reference sequence). The CDR3 runs to 14 residues. The trim removed 3 bases at V and 5 bases at J, leaving 7 bases unmatched.

A note on this clone: This CDR3 is also generated by other DNA sequences in the sample. The chain recombines TRBV11-2 with TRBJ2-3; weak D call: TRBD2 (6 bases). Trimming removed 0 bases at V and 5 bases at J, with 12 bases between. The germline V gene has CDR1 SGHAT and CDR2 FQNNGV. This CDR3 has 15 amino acids. Here the CDR3 DNA reads TGTGCCAGCAGCTTAGATCGCGTGGGGGGAGATACGCAGTATTTT. Translating it yields CASSLDRVGGDTQYF.

V and J are TRBV5-5 and TRBJ1-5; the D gene is possibly TRBD1 (5 bases). The CDR3 runs to 13 residues. The germline V gene has CDR1 SGHKS and CDR2 YYEKEE (reference sequence). V gave up 2 bases and J gave up 6 bases, with 9 bases separating them. CDR3 protein: CASSFEGLQPQHF. For the CDR3, the DNA is TGTGCCAGCAGCTTTGAGGGGCTTCAGCCCCAGCATTTT.

CDR3 sequence: CASSPDRNQPQHF. CDR3 DNA sequence: TGTGCCAGCTCCCCCGACAGAAATCAGCCCCAGCATTTT. This rearrangement joins TRBV18 to TRBJ1-5; tentative D call: TRBD1 (5 bases). From germline, CDR1 is KGHSH and CDR2 LQKENI. V lost 6 bases and J 4 bases, leaving 10 bases between the germline ends. The CDR3 is made up of 13 amino acids.

The V and J genes are TRBV11-2 and TRBJ1-2; 7 bases fit TRBD1. The length of the CDR3 is 14 residues. Germline V gene lookup returns CDR1 SGHAT and CDR2 FQNNGV. The V segment lost 1 base and the J segment 7 bases; nucleotides outside the gene matches: 6. DNA for the CDR3: TGTGCCAGCAGCTTAGTTAGGGGGCAAGGTGGCTACACCTTC. It specifies CASSLVRGQGGYTF.

The genes are TRBV7-2 and TRBJ2-3, with D unclear. V was cut by 5 bases and J by 2 bases, with 11 bases left in between. The germline gives CDR1 SGHTA, CDR2 FQGNSA. The length of the CDR3 is 14 residues. As DNA, the CDR3 is TGTGCCAGCAGCCCGGATGGAAACACAGATACGCAGTATTTT. This encodes CASSPDGNTDTQYF.

This chain links TRBV6-2 or TRBV6-3 with TRBJ1-6; 7 bases are shared with TRBD1. J gave up 8 bases and V 6 bases, and 4 bases lay outside the gene matches. The CDR3 covers 13 residues. Germline values: CDR1 MNHEY, CDR2 SVGEGT. CDR3 coding DNA: TGTGCCAGCAGCCGACAGGGAGATTCACCCCTCCACTTT. The encoded protein is CASSRQGDSPLHF.

V gene TRBV11-2 combines with J gene TRBJ1-1; D is uncertain. V was trimmed by 0 bases and J by 2 bases, leaving 13 bases between them. There are 16 residues in the CDR3. CDR1 and CDR2 (germline): SGHAT, FQNNGV. CDR3 nucleotide sequence: TGTGCCAGCAGCTTAGACTGGGTTGGCAGTAACACTGAAGCTTTCTTT. Translation gives CASSLDWVGSNTEAFF.

This chain connects TRBV6-5 to TRBJ1-2; a weak D match, TRBD1 (5 bases). There are 13 residues in the CDR3. Looked up from germline, CDR1 is MNHEY and CDR2 is SVGAGI. The V end was cut by 6 bases, the J end by 8 bases, with 16 bases between. In nucleotides, the CDR3 is TGTGCCAGCAGATTCAGGGAGGGCGAAGGCTACACCTTC. Translation gives CASRFREGEGYTF.

The rearrangement links TRBV6-2 or TRBV6-3 to TRBJ2-3; D remains ambiguous. Germline CDR1 is MNHEY and CDR2 is SVGEGT. The CDR3 length is 15 residues. Trimming removed 0 bases at V and 2 bases at J, with 9 bases between. The CDR3 sequence: CASSYSILYTDTQYF. The DNA for the CDR3 is TGTGCCAGCAGTTACTCGATCTTATACACAGATACGCAGTATTTT.

This chain joins TRBV6-4 and TRBJ2-4, with unresolved D. Deletions cut 9 bases from V and 0 bases from J, with 18 bases between. Germline loops: CDR1 MRHNA, CDR2 SNTAGT. This CDR3 contains 16 residues. This CDR3 reads CARDELVQLAKNIQYF. The DNA of the CDR3 is TGTGCCAGAGACGAACTCGTCCAACTAGCCAAAAACATTCAGTACTTC.

This chain connects TRBV27 to TRBJ2-7, with TRBD1 identical over 8 bases. CDR3 size: 14 residues. The V segment lost 5 bases and the J segment 4 bases; nucleotides outside the gene matches: 7. CDR1 is MNHEY and CDR2 is SMNVEV in the germline V gene (reference sequence). In DNA form, the CDR3 reads TGTGCCAGCAGTCTCGGACAGGGACCTTACGAGCAGTACTTC. It yields the protein CASSLGQGPYEQYF.

V gene TRBV18 combines with J gene TRBJ2-7; either TRBD1 or TRBD2 may supply D (6 bases each). Germline assignment: CDR1 KGHSH and CDR2 LQKENI. This CDR3 comprises 14 residues. The V and J ends lost 1 base and 5 bases respectively, with 12 bases between them. The CDR3 coding sequence is TGTGCCAGCTCACCACGGAGGGGGGCGGACGAGCAGTACTTC. Amino acids: CASSPRRGADEQYF.

This chain uses TRBV19 with TRBJ2-2; 8 bases agree with TRBD1. CDR3 length: 16 residues. After removal of 5 bases from V and 6 bases from J, the junction contained 11 bases not matched to a gene. Germline V gene lookup returns CDR1 LNHDA and CDR2 SQIVND (reference sequence). CDR3 coding DNA: TGTGCCAGTAGTCTTCAGGGGGCGAGTATGGCCGGGGAGCTGTTTTTT. Amino acid sequence: CASSLQGASMAGELFF.

The chain uses TRBV18 and TRBJ1-1; D might be TRBD1 (5 bases). The germline V and J ends were trimmed by 2 bases and 5 bases, with 15 bases remaining between them. This CDR3 contains 15 residues. Germline CDR1 KGHSH, CDR2 LQKENI. The CDR3 loop is CASSPNRGMRTEAFF. The CDR3 DNA follows: TGTGCCAGCTCACCAAACCGGGGCATGAGGACTGAAGCTTTCTTT.

The chain recombines TRBV6-6 with TRBJ1-6; 7 bases are a match to TRBD1. The CDR3 sequence is 15 residues long. Germline V gene lookup returns CDR1 MNHNY and CDR2 SVGAGI (reference sequence). The V segment lost 6 bases and the J segment 6 bases; nucleotides outside the gene matches: 8. The CDR3 protein is CASSPGTVFNSPLHF. DNA for the CDR3: TGTGCCAGCAGCCCCGGGACAGTATTTAATTCACCCCTCCACTTT.

The chain has TRBV19 and TRBJ2-7; 10 positions match TRBD2. V lost 6 bases and J lost 3; bases outside the gene matches: 5. Germline values: CDR1 LNHDA, CDR2 SQIVND (reference sequence). The CDR3 is 14 amino acids. CDR3 coding DNA: TGTGCCAGTAGAGAGCGGGGGGGGGACTACGAGCAGTACTTC. This translates into CASRERGGDYEQYF.

The CDR3 DNA reads as TGCGCCAGCAGCTTGGAAGGGGCGGATGAAAAACTGTTTTTT. Its translation is CASSLEGADEKLFF. The chain is built from TRBV5-1 and TRBJ1-4; possible D gene TRBD1, 5 bases. Trimming stripped 0 bases from V and 6 bases from J, with 9 bases between. The germline V gene has CDR1 SGHRS and CDR2 YFSETQ. There are 14 residues in the CDR3.

This rearrangement joins TRBV2 to TRBJ2-1; maybe TRBD2 (5 bases). Germline V gene sequence: CDR1 SNHLY, CDR2 FYNNEI. The V and J ends lost 8 bases and 9 bases respectively, with 20 bases between them. The CDR3 runs 14 residues. The CDR3 loop is CASGKGSGFAEQFF. CDR3 DNA sequence: TGTGCCAGCGGAAAAGGCTCGGGGTTCGCTGAGCAGTTCTTC.

V usage is TRBV4-2 and J usage is TRBJ1-5; possibly TRBD1 for D (6 bases). V was clipped by 3 bases and J by 5 bases, with 8 bases between them. Per germline, CDR1 LGHNA and CDR2 YNFKEQ. The CDR3 length is 13 residues. For the CDR3, the DNA is TGTGCCAGCAGCCAGGGACACTATCAGCCCCAGCATTTT. Encoded protein: CASSQGHYQPQHF.

This clone was picked up one time. The chain couples TRBV5-8 to TRBJ2-5, with TRBD1 as a possible D gene (5 bases). V was cut by 1 base and J by 0 bases, with 13 bases left in between. This CDR3 has 16 residues. Germline V CDR1 and CDR2: SGHTS, YDEGEE. The CDR3 is CASSLFGARYQETQYF. The DNA of the CDR3 is TGTGCCAGCAGCTTGTTTGGGGCGAGGTACCAAGAGACCCAGTACTTC.

This clone appeared once. CDR3 nucleotide sequence: TGCGCCAGCAGCTTGAATGGCTGGGTTCGGGACACGAACACTGAAGCTTTCTTT. This encodes CASSLNGWVRDTNTEAFF. The rearrangement links TRBV5-1 to TRBJ1-1; D is perhaps TRBD1 (6 bases). The length of the CDR3 is 18 residues. Deletions cut 1 base from V and 1 base from J, with 20 bases between. The germline CDR1 and CDR2 sequences are SGHRS and YFSETQ.

This chain joins TRBV2 and TRBJ2-7; the match to TRBD1 covers 7 bases. The CDR3 contains 14 residues. V was pared by 7 bases and J by 7 bases, with 13 bases of the junction left unmatched. CDR1 and CDR2 from the germline V gene are SNHLY and FYNNEI. The CDR3 DNA reads as TGTGCCAGCAAAGGTGACAGGGTCAGTAGGGAGCAGTACTTC. It encodes CASKGDRVSREQYF.

The J gene is TRBJ1-1, the V gene TRBV6-5; D is unresolved. The V end was cut by 0 bases, the J end by 4 bases, with 12 bases between. The CDR3 runs to 15 residues. CDR1 is MNHEY and CDR2 is SVGAGI in the germline V gene. This chain's CDR3 is CASSYSDRVGTEAFF. The CDR3, as DNA: TGTGCCAGCAGTTACTCCGACCGGGTGGGCACTGAAGCTTTCTTT.

The rearrangement links TRBV5-1 to TRBJ2-3; TRBD2 matches at 11 bases. The junction had 5 bases not matched to a gene; V was cut back by 3 bases and J by 2 bases. CDR1 is SGHRS, CDR2 YFSETQ, per germline. The CDR3 has 16 residues. Here the CDR3 reads CASSSGLAGNTDTQYF. The CDR3 coding sequence is TGCGCCAGCAGCTCTGGACTAGCGGGTAACACAGATACGCAGTATTTT.

The chain is built from TRBV10-3 and TRBJ1-5, with a possible D match to TRBD1 (5 bases). The CDR3 has 15 residues. V was clipped by 8 bases and J by 4 bases, with 18 bases between them. The germline CDR1 and CDR2 sequences are ENHRY and SYGVKD. The CDR3 protein is CAIPSDSALNQPQHF. Written as DNA, the CDR3 is TGTGCCATCCCCTCCGACAGCGCTTTGAATCAGCCCCAGCATTTT.

The CDR3 here is CASSFLPGLAGGRQTQYF. CDR3 in DNA: TGTGCCAGCAGTTTTCTCCCGGGACTAGCGGGGGGGCGGCAGACCCAGTACTTC. The chain recombines TRBV27 with TRBJ2-5; TRBD2 matches at 16 bases. CDR1 MNHEY and CDR2 SMNVEV come from the germline V gene (reference sequence). This CDR3 spans 18 amino acids. Trimming at V came to 3 bases and at J to 6 bases, leaving 10 bases not matched to a gene.

V usage is TRBV6-2 or TRBV6-3 and J usage is TRBJ2-7; tentatively, D is TRBD1 (5 bases). In germline, CDR1 is MNHEY, CDR2 SVGEGT. This CDR3 contains 17 residues. V lost 6 bases and J lost 3, with 24 bases in between. The CDR3 loop is CASSSARAGKEFYEQYF. CDR3 DNA: TGTGCCAGCAGCTCCGCCCGGGCAGGGAAAGAGTTCTACGAGCAGTACTTC.